The present entry profiles one T cell receptor beta chain with its context. Generated by immunoSEQ multiplex PCR, the TCRdb table keeps only in-frame clones and is missing some. The sample has just over 80,000 clones, around 96% seen once. J lost 1 base, V lost 8 bases, and 8 bases had no gene match. Germline V gives CDR1 SEHNR, CDR2 FQNEAQ (reference sequence). The CDR3 has 15 amino acids. These data belong to a study of cytomegalovirus exposure and HLA in healthy donors. This clonotype was sampled from a woman in her late teens or twenties in good health and CMV-seronegative. The chain links TRBV7-9 to TRBJ2-5, with 9 bases that match TRBD1. The sample was PBMCs. The chain's CDR3 is CASPGTGNLQETQYF. The CDR3 bases are TGTGCCAGCCCCGGGACAGGGAACCTCCAAGAGACCCAGTACTTC.